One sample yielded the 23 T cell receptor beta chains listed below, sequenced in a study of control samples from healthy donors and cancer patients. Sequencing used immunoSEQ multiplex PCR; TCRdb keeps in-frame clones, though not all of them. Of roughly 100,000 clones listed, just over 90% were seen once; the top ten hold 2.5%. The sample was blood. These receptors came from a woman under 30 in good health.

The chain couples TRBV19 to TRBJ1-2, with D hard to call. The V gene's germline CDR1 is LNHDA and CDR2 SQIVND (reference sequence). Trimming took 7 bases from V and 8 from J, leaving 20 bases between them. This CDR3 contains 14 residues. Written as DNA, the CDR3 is TGTGCCAGTACGATTCTTGGCAGTCCCATCGGCTACACCTTC. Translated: CASTILGSPIGYTF.

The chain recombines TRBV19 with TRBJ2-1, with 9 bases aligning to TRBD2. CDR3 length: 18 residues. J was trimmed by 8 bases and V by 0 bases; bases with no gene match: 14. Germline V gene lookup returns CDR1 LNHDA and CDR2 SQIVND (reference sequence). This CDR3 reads CASSIEGGGALISYEQFF. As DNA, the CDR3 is TGTGCCAGTAGTATAGAGGGCGGGGGGGCCTTAATTTCGTATGAGCAGTTCTTC.

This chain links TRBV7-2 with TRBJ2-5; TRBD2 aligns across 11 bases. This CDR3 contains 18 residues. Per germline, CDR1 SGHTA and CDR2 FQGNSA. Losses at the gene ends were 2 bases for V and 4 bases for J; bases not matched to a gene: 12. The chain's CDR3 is CASSLTSPGLAGGETQYF. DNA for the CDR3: TGTGCCAGCAGCTTAACCTCCCCCGGACTAGCGGGTGGAGAGACCCAGTACTTC.

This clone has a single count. The CDR3 spells CASSYKGGYNEQFF. DNA for the CDR3: TGTGCCAGCAGTTACAAGGGAGGGTACAATGAGCAGTTCTTC. J is TRBJ2-1 and V is TRBV6-5; 7 nucleotides match TRBD2. The germline V gene has CDR1 MNHEY and CDR2 SVGAGI. The CDR3 is made up of 14 amino acids. V lost 2 bases, J lost 4 bases, and 2 bases stayed unmatched.

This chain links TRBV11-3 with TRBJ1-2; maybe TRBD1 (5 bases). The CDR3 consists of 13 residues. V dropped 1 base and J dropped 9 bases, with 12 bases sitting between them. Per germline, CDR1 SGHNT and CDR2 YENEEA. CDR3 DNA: TGTGCCAGCAGCTTAGCTGCAGGGATGAGCTACACCTTC. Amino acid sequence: CASSLAAGMSYTF. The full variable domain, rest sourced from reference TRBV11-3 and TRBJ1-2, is EAGVVQSPRYKIIEKKQPVAFWCNPISGHNTLYWYLQNLGQGPELLIRYENEEAVDDSQLPKDRFSAERLKGVDSTLKIQPAELGDSAVYLCASSLAAGMSYTFGSGTRLTVV.

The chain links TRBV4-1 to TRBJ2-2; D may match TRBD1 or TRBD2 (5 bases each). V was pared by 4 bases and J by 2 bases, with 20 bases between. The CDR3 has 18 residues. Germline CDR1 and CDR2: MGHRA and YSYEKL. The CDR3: CASSRILGTALNTGELFF. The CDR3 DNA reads TGCGCCAGCAGCCGAATTCTAGGGACCGCGCTAAACACCGGGGAGCTGTTTTTT.

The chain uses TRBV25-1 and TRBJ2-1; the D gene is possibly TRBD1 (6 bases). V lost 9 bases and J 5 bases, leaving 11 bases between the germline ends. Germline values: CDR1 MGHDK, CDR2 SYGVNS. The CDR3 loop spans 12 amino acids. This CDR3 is CASAWTDNEQFF. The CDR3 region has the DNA TGTGCCAGTGCCTGGACAGACAATGAGCAGTTCTTC. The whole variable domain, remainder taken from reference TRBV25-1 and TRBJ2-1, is EADIYQTPRYLVIGTGKKITLECSQTMGHDKMYWYQQDPGMELHLIHYSYGVNSTEKGDLSSESTVSRIRTEHFPLTLESARPSHTSQYLCASAWTDNEQFFGPGTRLTVL.

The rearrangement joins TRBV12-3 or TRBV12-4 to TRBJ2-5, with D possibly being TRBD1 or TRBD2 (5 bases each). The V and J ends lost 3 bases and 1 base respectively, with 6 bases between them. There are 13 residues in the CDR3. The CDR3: CASSLGRQETQYF. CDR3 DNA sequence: TGTGCCAGCAGTTTGGGACGCCAAGAGACCCAGTACTTC.

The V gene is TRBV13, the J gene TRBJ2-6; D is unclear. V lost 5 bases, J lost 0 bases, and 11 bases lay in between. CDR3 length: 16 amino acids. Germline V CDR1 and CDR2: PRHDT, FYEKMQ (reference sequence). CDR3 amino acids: CASSPGSFSGANVLTF. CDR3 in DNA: TGTGCCAGCAGCCCCGGTTCCTTCTCTGGGGCCAACGTCCTGACTTTC.

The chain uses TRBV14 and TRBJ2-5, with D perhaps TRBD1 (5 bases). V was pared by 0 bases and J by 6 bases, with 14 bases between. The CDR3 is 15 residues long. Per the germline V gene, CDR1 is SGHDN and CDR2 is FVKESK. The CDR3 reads CASSQEEAGMKTQYF. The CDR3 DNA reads TGTGCCAGCAGCCAAGAAGAGGCAGGGATGAAGACCCAGTACTTC.

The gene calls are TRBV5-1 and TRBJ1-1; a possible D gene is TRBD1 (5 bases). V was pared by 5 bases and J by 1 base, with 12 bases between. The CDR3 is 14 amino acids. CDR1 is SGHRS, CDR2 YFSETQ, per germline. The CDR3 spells CASRGTGTNTEAFF. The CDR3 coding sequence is TGCGCCAGCAGAGGAACGGGGACGAACACTGAAGCTTTCTTT.

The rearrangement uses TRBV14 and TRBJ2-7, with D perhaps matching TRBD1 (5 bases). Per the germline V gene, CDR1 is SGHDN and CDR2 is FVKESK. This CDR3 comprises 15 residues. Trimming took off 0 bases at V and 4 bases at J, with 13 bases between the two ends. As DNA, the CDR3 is TGTGCCAGCAGCCAAGATCGGGCAGGGTGGTACGAGCAGTACTTC. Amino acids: CASSQDRAGWYEQYF.

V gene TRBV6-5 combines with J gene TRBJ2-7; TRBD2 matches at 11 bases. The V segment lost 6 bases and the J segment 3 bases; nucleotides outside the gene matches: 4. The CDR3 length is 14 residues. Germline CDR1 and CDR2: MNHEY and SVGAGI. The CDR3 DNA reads TGTGCCAGCAGCTATACTAGCGGGAGCTACGAGCAGTACTTC. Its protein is CASSYTSGSYEQYF.

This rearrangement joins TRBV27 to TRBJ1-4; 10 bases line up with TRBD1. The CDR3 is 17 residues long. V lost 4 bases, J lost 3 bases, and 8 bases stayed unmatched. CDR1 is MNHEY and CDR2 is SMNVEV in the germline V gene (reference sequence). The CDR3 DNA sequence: TGTGCCAGCAGTTCTCATGGGACAGGGGTATCTAATGAAAAACTGTTTTTT. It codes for CASSSHGTGVSNEKLFF.

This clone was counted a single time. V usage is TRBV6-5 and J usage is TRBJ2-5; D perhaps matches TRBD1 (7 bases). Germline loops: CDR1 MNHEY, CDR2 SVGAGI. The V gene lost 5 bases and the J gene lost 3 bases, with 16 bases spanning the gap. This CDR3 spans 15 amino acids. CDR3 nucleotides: TGTGCCAGCAGTCCCCTAGCGACAGGGAAAGAGACCCAGTACTTC. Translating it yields CASSPLATGKETQYF.

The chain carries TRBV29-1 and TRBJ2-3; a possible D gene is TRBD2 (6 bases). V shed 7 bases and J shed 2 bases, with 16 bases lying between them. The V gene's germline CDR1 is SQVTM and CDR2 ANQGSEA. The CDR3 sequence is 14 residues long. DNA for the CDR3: TGCAGCGGCGACCTGGGACTTAACACAGATACGCAGTATTTT. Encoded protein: CSGDLGLNTDTQYF.

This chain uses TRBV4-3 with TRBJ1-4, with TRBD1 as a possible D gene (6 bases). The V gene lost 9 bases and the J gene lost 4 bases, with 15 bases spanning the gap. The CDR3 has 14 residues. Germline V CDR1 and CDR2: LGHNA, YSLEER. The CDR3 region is CASAVNRVNEKLFF. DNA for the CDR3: TGCGCCAGTGCCGTTAACAGGGTTAATGAAAAACTGTTTTTT.

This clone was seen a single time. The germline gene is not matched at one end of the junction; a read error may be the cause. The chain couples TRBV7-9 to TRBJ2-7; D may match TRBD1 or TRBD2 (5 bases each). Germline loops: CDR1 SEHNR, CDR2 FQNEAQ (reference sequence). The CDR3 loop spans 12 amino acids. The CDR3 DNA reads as TGTGCCAGCAGCGACTGGGACGCCGGACCCGGCTTC. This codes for CASSDWDAGPGF.

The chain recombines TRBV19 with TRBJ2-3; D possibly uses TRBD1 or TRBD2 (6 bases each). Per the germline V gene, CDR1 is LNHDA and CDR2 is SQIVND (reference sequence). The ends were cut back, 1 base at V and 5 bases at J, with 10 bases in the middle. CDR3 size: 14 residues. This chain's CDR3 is CASSIARGLDTQYF. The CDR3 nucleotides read TGTGCCAGTAGTATAGCCAGGGGACTAGATACGCAGTATTTT. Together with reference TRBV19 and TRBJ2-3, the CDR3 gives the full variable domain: DGGITQSPKYLFRKEGQNVTLSCEQNLNHDAMYWYRQDPGQGLRLIYYSQIVNDFQKGDIAEGYSVSREKKESFPLTVTSAQKNPTAFYLCASSIARGLDTQYFGPGTRLTVL.

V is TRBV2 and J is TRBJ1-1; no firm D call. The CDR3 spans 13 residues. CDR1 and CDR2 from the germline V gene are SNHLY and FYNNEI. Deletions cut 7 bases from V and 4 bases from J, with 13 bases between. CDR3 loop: CASTWRWGTEAFF. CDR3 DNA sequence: TGTGCCAGCACCTGGCGCTGGGGCACTGAAGCTTTCTTT.

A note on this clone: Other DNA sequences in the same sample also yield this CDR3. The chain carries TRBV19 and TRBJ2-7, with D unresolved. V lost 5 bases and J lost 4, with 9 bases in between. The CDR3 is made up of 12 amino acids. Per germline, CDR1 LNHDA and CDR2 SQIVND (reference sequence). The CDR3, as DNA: TGTGCCAGTAGTCCGGGTGGATACGAGCAGTACTTC. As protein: CASSPGGYEQYF.

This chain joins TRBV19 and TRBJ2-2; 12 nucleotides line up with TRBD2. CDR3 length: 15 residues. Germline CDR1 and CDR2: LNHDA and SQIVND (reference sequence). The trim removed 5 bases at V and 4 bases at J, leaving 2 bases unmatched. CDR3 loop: CASSASGRGTGELFF. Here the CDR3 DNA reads TGTGCCAGTAGTGCTAGCGGGAGGGGCACCGGGGAGCTGTTTTTT.

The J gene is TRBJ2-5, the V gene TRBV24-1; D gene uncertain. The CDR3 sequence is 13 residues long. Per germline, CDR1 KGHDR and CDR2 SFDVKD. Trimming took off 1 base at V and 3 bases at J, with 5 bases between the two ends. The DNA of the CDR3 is TGTGCCACCAGTGATTTTCATGAAGAGACCCAGTACTTC. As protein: CATSDFHEETQYF.